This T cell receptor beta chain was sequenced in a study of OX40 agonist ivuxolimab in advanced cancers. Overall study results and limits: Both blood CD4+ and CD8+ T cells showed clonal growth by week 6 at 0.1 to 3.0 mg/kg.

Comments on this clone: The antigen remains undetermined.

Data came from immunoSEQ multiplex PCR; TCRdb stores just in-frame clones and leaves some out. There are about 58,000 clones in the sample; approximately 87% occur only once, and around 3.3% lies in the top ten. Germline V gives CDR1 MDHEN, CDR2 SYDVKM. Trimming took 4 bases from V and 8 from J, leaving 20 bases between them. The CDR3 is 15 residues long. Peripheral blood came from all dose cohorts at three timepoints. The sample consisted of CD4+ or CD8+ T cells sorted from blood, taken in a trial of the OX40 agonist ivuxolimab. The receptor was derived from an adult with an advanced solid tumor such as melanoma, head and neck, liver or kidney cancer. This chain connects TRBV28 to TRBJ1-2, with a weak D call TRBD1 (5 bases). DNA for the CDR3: TGTGCCAGCAGTTACCCTGGGCGACTTCGGGGGGGCTACACCTTC. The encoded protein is CASSYPGRLRGGYTF.